This T cell receptor beta chain was sequenced during a study of response to subunit inactivated influenza vaccine. Points from the study as a whole: Researchers suggested that each seasonal influenza vaccination recruits few new T cells.

To note about this clonotype: Antigen: not known.

TCRdb re-derived calls from the RT-PCR reads in MiXCR, one entry per CDR3 protein. This table has 500,000 or so distinct CDR3 sequences, more than 15% appearing once. The sequence came from a man aged 45 to 70 who received an inactivated influenza vaccine. The input for sequencing was CD4+ T cells sorted from PBMCs, taken around 25 months after vaccination.

The CDR3 sequence is CASSQAYTQYF. CDR3 nucleotide sequence: TGCGCCAGCAGTCAGGCTTATACGCAGTATTTT. The chain couples TRBV4-1 to TRBJ2-3, with unresolved D. V dropped 6 bases and J dropped 7 bases, with 8 bases sitting between them. CDR1 is MGHRA, CDR2 YSYEKL, per germline. The CDR3 has 11 residues.